Listed below are T cell receptor beta chains from one sample, sequenced in a study of T cells in Graves' hyperthyroidism and ophthalmopathy. TCRdb re-called the multiplex PCR reads with MiXCR, one entry per CDR3 protein. The sample consists of over 650,000 distinct CDR3 sequences, about a sixth of them appearing once. Sequenced material: blood. Receptor source: a man between 18 and 35 years old with Graves' hyperthyroidism. The CDR3 runs from the conserved cysteine through the conserved F or W. The D gene is left open where the match is weak. A row's size may be missing; if present it is once, few, many or a size class.

clone_size	v_call	j_call	d_call	cdr3_nt	cdr3_aa
few	TRBV4-1	TRBJ2-5	TRBD1	TGCGCCAGCAGCCGATTACAGGGGGGAGAGACCCAGTACTTC	CASSRLQGGETQYF
many	TRBV27	TRBJ2-6	TRBD1	TGTGCCAGCAGTTTGTCCCGGGACAGGTTTGGTAGTGGGGCCAACGTCCTGACTTTC	CASSLSRDRFGSGANVLTF
many	TRBV28	TRBJ2-1	TRBD1	TGTGCCAGCACGAGTGGCGGACAGGGTGGGGGTGAGCAGTTCTTC	CASTSGGQGGGEQFF
many	TRBV5-6	TRBJ1-1	TRBD1	TGTGCCAGCAGCCGATGGACAGGGGGCCCCCCCGGAACTGAAGCTTTCTTT	CASSRWTGGPPGTEAFF
NA	TRBV5-1	TRBJ2-1	TRBD2	TGCGCCAGCAGCATCCCTAGCGGGATATACAATGAGCAGTTCTTC	CASSIPSGIYNEQFF
many	TRBV5-1	TRBJ1-1	NA	TGCGCCAGCAGCAGAATCATAGGGTCGAACACTGAAGCTTTCTTT	CASSRIIGSNTEAFF
many	TRBV19	TRBJ2-3	NA	TGTGCCAGTAGTGCGGACAGCACAGATACGCAGTATTTT	CASSADSTDTQYF
many	TRBV7-9	TRBJ2-5	NA	TGTGCCAGCAGCTTAGCTACCAGCCAAGAGACCCAGTACTTC	CASSLATSQETQYF
few	TRBV6-1	TRBJ2-7	NA	TGTGCCAGCAGTCCCTCCTGGGACTACGAGCAGTACTTC	CASSPSWDYEQYF
many	TRBV30	TRBJ2-3	NA	TGTGCCTGGAGCGATATGAGGGCAACAGATACGCAGTATTTT	CAWSDMRATDTQYF
few	TRBV6-1	TRBJ1-5	NA	TGTGCCGGAAATCAGGGCCTCAATCAGCCCCAGCATTTT	CAGNQGLNQPQHF
many	TRBV28	TRBJ1-2	NA	TGTGCCAGCAGTTTATCAAGCCGCAATCTCTATGGCTACACCTTC	CASSLSSRNLYGYTF
NA	TRBV10-3	TRBJ2-2	TRBD1	TGTGCCATCAGTGATGCAACAGGGGTGAGGGCCGGGGAGCTGTTTTTT	CAISDATGVRAGELFF
NA	TRBV20-1	TRBJ2-5	NA	TGCAGTGCTAGCCCCCCGGGGGAGACCCAGTACTTC	CSASPPGETQYF
few	TRBV30	TRBJ1-2	NA	TGTGCCTGGAGTGTCGGCGGCGCTGGTGGCTACACCTTC	CAWSVGGAGGYTF
many	TRBV3-1	TRBJ2-7	NA	TGTGCCAGCAGCCAAAGCCGGGACTCCTACGAGCAGTACTTC	CASSQSRDSYEQYF
few	TRBV20-1	TRBJ2-1	NA	TGCAGTGCCGGGGAGGCAGGGCCATACAATGAGCAGTTCTTC	CSAGEAGPYNEQFF
NA	TRBV15	TRBJ2-7	NA	TGTGCCACCAGCAGAGATCCCGGGGTGAGCTACGAGCAGTACTTC	CATSRDPGVSYEQYF
NA	TRBV15	TRBJ1-5	NA	TGTGCCACCAGCAGAGATAGTGGGCCCATGAATCAGCCCCAGCATTTT	CATSRDSGPMNQPQHF
many	TRBV27	TRBJ2-1	NA	TGTGCCAGCGGAACAGGGTACAATGAGCAGTTCTTC	CASGTGYNEQFF